The sequence of this T cell receptor (beta chain) was determined in a study of beta chain features in type 1 diabetes. General study findings and limits: The study found moderately but significantly shorter TCRB CDR3s in all four CD4+ subsets of Type 1 diabetes patients.

The V gene's germline CDR1 is SGHTA and CDR2 FQGNSA. V was clipped by 4 bases and J by 9 bases; unmatched bases: 1. This CDR3 has 11 residues. To note about this clone: Its antigen is currently unknown.

Every isolated RNA sample was fully reverse transcribed, so sequencing captured expressed TCRB transcripts. Naive, central memory and regulatory T cell samples averaged roughly 3.7 million reads. Using immunoSEQ multiplex PCR, the repertoire was profiled, and TCRdb retains in-frame clones only, with some absent. The data contain 150,000 to 200,000 clones, around 7.9% of them singletons. V is TRBV7-2 and J is TRBJ2-7, with TRBD1 matching 9 bases. This TCR was recovered from a young man with type 1 diabetes. Specimen: central memory CD4+ T cells from blood. The CDR3 sequence: CASSSQGAQYF. Written as DNA, the CDR3 is TGTGCCAGCAGCTCACAGGGGGCGCAGTACTTC.